Listed here is a single T cell receptor beta chain. Antigen specificity is unknown. This sample also contains other DNA sequences that code for the same CDR3. The data originate from a study of T cells in narcolepsy. Overall study: Enrolled donors included narcolepsy type 1 or type 2 patients and healthy controls.

The V gene end was trimmed by 0 bases and the J gene end by 2 bases; junction bases not matched to a gene: 1. CDR3 length: 14 residues. The germline V gene has CDR1 SGHDT and CDR2 YYEEEE. TCRdb's table, derived via immunoSEQ multiplex PCR, lists solely in-frame clones and lacks some. The table shows roughly 20,000 clones, with 70% to 90% occurring only once. Study conclusions and caveats: Reportedly, autoreactive clonotypes were serially detected in patients' blood but not controls'. In some patient and control memory CD4+ samples, autoreactive clones were absent. Comparing one patient's CSF and blood CD4+ clonotypes highlighted HCRT- and TRIB2-specific autoreactive clonotypes.

V usage is TRBV5-6 and J usage is TRBJ1-2, with 7 bases identical to TRBD1. The TCR originated in a human donor in good health. Specimen: memory (CD45RA-) CD4+ T cells from blood. The CDR3 DNA sequence: TGTGCCAGCAGCTTGGGGGGACAGAACTATGGCTACACCTTC. Translated: CASSLGGQNYGYTF.